The sequence of this T cell receptor beta chain was determined in a study of long-term antiretroviral therapy in people with HIV. The study's findings and limits: Information on adherence, resistance and therapy changes was unavailable. Diversity increased after ART yet remained lower than in transplant donor controls.

This clone showed up just a few times. What it binds is unknown. The study drew at least one pre-ART and at least two post-ART PBMC samples from every donor. Every participant with HIV received treatment in the United States. Trimming shortened V by 4 bases and J by 0 bases, and 10 bases separated the two germline ends. The CDR3 has 15 amino acids. Germline CDR1 LNHDA, CDR2 SQIVND (reference sequence). Running of the v3.0 immunoSEQ assay took place at survey level. The repertoire was sequenced with immunoSEQ multiplex PCR; TCRdb's copy has only in-frame clones and lacks some. Here the sample spans under 20,000 clones, 80% being singletons.

Here the sequenced sample was unsorted PBMCs, taken 0.2 years after starting antiretroviral therapy. The source of this sequence is a woman in her forties with HIV. The V and J genes are TRBV19 and TRBJ2-1, with D possibly TRBD1 on 5 matching bases. The CDR3 sequence: CASSKGWDSYNEQFF. The CDR3 DNA follows: TGTGCCAGTAGTAAGGGGTGGGACTCCTACAATGAGCAGTTCTTC.